The 32 T cell receptor beta chains in this list originate from one sample, sequenced in a study of blood T cell repertoires in COVID-19. Profiling relied on immunoSEQ multiplex PCR, and the TCRdb table lists in-frame clones only, not all of them. The table records some 150,000 clones, 84% of them present only once. Sequenced material: PBMCs or T cells enriched from blood (not recorded which). These receptors all come from a woman in her forties or fifties who had been exposed to COVID-19.

This clone was seen a few times. The J gene is TRBJ2-1, the V gene TRBV19, with a weak D call TRBD1 (5 bases). The germline CDR1 and CDR2 sequences are LNHDA and SQIVND (reference sequence). This CDR3 spans 16 amino acids. The ends were cut back, 6 bases at V and 0 bases at J, with 15 bases in the middle. The CDR3 bases are TGTGCCAGTAGGACTCAGGGCATTAGCTCCTACAATGAGCAGTTCTTC. Translating it yields CASRTQGISSYNEQFF.

The rearrangement uses TRBV30 and TRBJ2-1; a weak D match, TRBD2 (7 bases). V lost 3 bases, J lost 7 bases, and 22 bases lay in between. The CDR3 is made up of 16 amino acids. In germline, CDR1 is GTSNPN, CDR2 SVGIG (reference sequence). For the CDR3, the DNA is TGTGCCTGGAGGCCCCTGGGGGGGGGCCTTATGAATGAGCAGTTCTTC. Its translation is CAWRPLGGGLMNEQFF.

The rearrangement uses TRBV12-5 and TRBJ2-1; D is uncertain. V was shortened by 1 base and J by 4 bases, with 5 bases between the two germline ends. Per the germline V gene, CDR1 is LGHNT and CDR2 is FRNRAP. The CDR3 loop spans 13 amino acids. This chain's CDR3 is CASGLASYNEQFF. The CDR3, as DNA: TGTGCTAGTGGTTTGGCGTCTTACAATGAGCAGTTCTTC.

This clone has only one observation. This chain joins TRBV18 and TRBJ2-7; possibly TRBD1 for D (6 bases). Germline lookup yields CDR1 KGHSH and CDR2 LQKENI. CDR3 length: 14 amino acids. V lost 4 bases to trimming and J lost 1 base, with 11 bases between them. CDR3 sequence reads: CASSRPGQSYEQYF. CDR3 nucleotide sequence: TGTGCCAGCTCACGACCCGGACAGTCCTACGAGCAGTACTTC.

The DNA for the CDR3 is TGTGCCAGCAGCCAAGGTCGGACAGGAATGAACACTGAAGCTTTCTTT. It specifies CASSQGRTGMNTEAFF. V usage is TRBV14 and J usage is TRBJ1-1; 7 nucleotides match TRBD1. The CDR3 sequence is 16 residues long. Germline-derived CDR1 and CDR2 are SGHDN and FVKESK. J was trimmed by 0 bases and V by 1 base; bases with no gene match: 5. Together with reference TRBV14 and TRBJ1-1, the CDR3 gives the full variable domain: EAGVTQFPSHSVIEKGQTVTLRCDPISGHDNLYWYRRVMGKEIKFLLHFVKESKQDESGMPNNRFLAERTGGTYSTLKVQPAELEDSGVYFCASSQGRTGMNTEAFFGQGTRLTVV.

CDR3 coding DNA: TGTGCCAGCAGCCCGCGGGAGGCCTCAAATTCACCCCTCCACTTT. It yields the protein CASSPREASNSPLHF. J is TRBJ1-6 and V is TRBV7-9; D call uncertain. V dropped 5 bases and J dropped 7 bases, with 15 bases sitting between them. CDR3 length: 15 residues. Germline assignment: CDR1 SEHNR and CDR2 FQNEAQ (reference sequence).

This clone was detected only a few times. The genes are TRBV5-1 and TRBJ2-2; 7 bases line up with TRBD1. This CDR3 spans 15 amino acids. Germline lookup yields CDR1 SGHRS and CDR2 YFSETQ. With 4 bases clipped from V and 3 bases from J, the junction kept 6 bases outside the gene matches. The CDR3 DNA reads as TGCGCCAGCAGCCCTCAGACAGGGTACACCGGGGAGCTGTTTTTT. Its protein product is CASSPQTGYTGELFF.

This chain connects TRBV7-9 to TRBJ2-7; tentatively, D is TRBD1 (6 bases). V was trimmed by 1 base and J by 0 bases, leaving 10 bases between them. CDR3 length equals 15 residues. Germline lookup yields CDR1 SEHNR and CDR2 FQNEAQ (reference sequence). The CDR3 DNA sequence: TGTGCCAGCAGCTTAGGACAGGCGAACTCCTACGAGCAGTACTTC. It is translated as CASSLGQANSYEQYF.

A remark on this clone: This same CDR3 is encoded by further DNA sequences in the sample. This sequence joins TRBV5-4 and TRBJ1-2; TRBD1 agrees at 7 bases. CDR3 length: 13 residues. Germline V gene lookup returns CDR1 SGHNT and CDR2 YYREEE (reference sequence). V shed 4 bases and J 4 bases; nucleotides not matched to a gene: 4. CDR3 coding DNA: TGTGCCAGCAGCAGGGGGCGATCCTATGGCTACACCTTC. Residues: CASSRGRSYGYTF. The whole variable domain, remainder taken from reference TRBV5-4 and TRBJ1-2, is ETGVTQSPTHLIKTRGQQVTLRCSSQSGHNTVSWYQQALGQGPQFIFQYYREEENGRGNFPPRFSGLQFPNYSSELNVNALELDDSALYLCASSRGRSYGYTFGSGTRLTVV.

CDR3 sequence (DNA): TGTGCCAGCAGCGCCAGTCCAAAGAATTCACCCCTCCACTTT. It yields the protein CASSASPKNSPLHF. This chain uses TRBV9 with TRBJ1-6; unclear D gene. In germline, CDR1 is SGDLS, CDR2 YYNGEE. Trimming shortened V by 3 bases and J by 7 bases, and 11 bases separated the two germline ends. This CDR3 comprises 14 residues.

The chain is built from TRBV9 and TRBJ2-1; 9 positions match TRBD2. The CDR3 contains 15 residues. V shed 6 bases and J 8 bases; nucleotides not matched to a gene: 12. Germline V gene data show CDR1 as SGDLS and CDR2 as YYNGEE. This CDR3 is CASTLGGRAADEQFF. For the CDR3, the DNA is TGTGCCAGCACCCTAGGCGGGAGGGCCGCAGATGAGCAGTTCTTC.

The chain combines TRBV6-5 with TRBJ1-1; D unresolved. The CDR3 length is 13 residues. Germline CDR1 reads MNHEY; CDR2 reads SVGAGI. V was clipped by 2 bases and J by 5 bases, with 9 bases between them. CDR3 DNA: TGTGCCAGCAGTTACGAGGGCTGGACTGAAGCTTTCTTT. Translated, it gives CASSYEGWTEAFF.

The chain has TRBV2 and TRBJ1-2, with 7 bases identical to TRBD1. This CDR3 is built from 12 residues. From germline, CDR1 is SNHLY and CDR2 FYNNEI. V shed 7 bases, J shed 6 bases, and the junction held 5 bases outside the gene matches. This chain's CDR3 is CASTDRANGYTF. In DNA form, the CDR3 reads TGTGCCAGCACCGACAGGGCTAATGGCTACACCTTC.

The J gene is TRBJ1-1, the V gene TRBV2, with 10 bases fitting TRBD1. CDR3 size: 15 residues. The junction had 5 bases not matched to a gene; V was cut back by 5 bases and J by 2 bases. The germline gives CDR1 SNHLY, CDR2 FYNNEI. The CDR3 DNA reads as TGTGCCAGCAGTCACTCGACAGGGGGCAACACTGAAGCTTTCTTT. This codes for CASSHSTGGNTEAFF.

This chain joins TRBV28 and TRBJ2-1, with 9 bases fitting TRBD2. Trimming cost V 5 bases and J 9 bases; bases outside gene matches: 17. There are 17 residues in the CDR3. Germline-derived CDR1 and CDR2 are MDHEN and SYDVKM. CDR3 in amino acids: CASSPPGLAPNPGEQFF. The CDR3 region has the DNA TGTGCCAGCAGTCCCCCGGGACTAGCCCCTAACCCGGGTGAGCAGTTCTTC.

J is TRBJ1-2 and V is TRBV5-1; 7 nucleotides line up with TRBD1. Germline values: CDR1 SGHRS, CDR2 YFSETQ. The V gene end was trimmed by 2 bases and the J gene end by 1 base; junction bases not matched to a gene: 5. The CDR3 spans 15 residues. The CDR3 reads CASSLSTGRNYGYTF. The CDR3 nucleotides read TGCGCCAGCAGCTTATCGACAGGGCGTAACTATGGCTACACCTTC.

This clone was detected only once. The genes are TRBV27 and TRBJ2-3; 7 positions agree with TRBD1. Per germline, CDR1 MNHEY and CDR2 SMNVEV (reference sequence). The CDR3 length is 12 residues. With 3 bases clipped from V and 8 bases from J, the junction kept 2 bases outside the gene matches. This CDR3 is CASSFRQGTQYF. The CDR3 coding sequence is TGTGCCAGCAGTTTCCGACAGGGTACGCAGTATTTT.

On this clone itself: Other DNA sequences from this sample encode an identical CDR3 as well. The chain is built from TRBV5-1 and TRBJ1-3, with D maybe TRBD1 (6 bases). Germline CDR1 reads SGHRS; CDR2 reads YFSETQ. The CDR3 is 15 residues long. The V and J ends lost 2 bases and 0 bases respectively, with 9 bases between them. The CDR3 region is CASSFGQSSGNTIYF. The CDR3 region has the DNA TGCGCCAGCAGCTTTGGACAGAGCTCTGGAAACACCATATATTTT. The variable domain in full, with the rest retrieved from reference TRBV5-1 and TRBJ1-3, is KAGVTQTPRYLIKTRGQQVTLSCSPISGHRSVSWYQQTPGQGLQFLFEYFSETQRNKGNFPGRFSGRQFSNSRSEMNVSTLELGDSALYLCASSFGQSSGNTIYFGEGSWLTVV.

This chain links TRBV27 with TRBJ1-5, with 10 bases aligning to TRBD1. The junction had 6 bases not matched to a gene; V was cut back by 5 bases and J by 2 bases. The CDR3 runs 16 residues. Germline V lookup: CDR1 MNHEY, CDR2 SMNVEV (reference sequence). DNA for the CDR3: TGTGCCAGCAGTAAAGACAGGGGGCTGGGCAATCAGCCCCAGCATTTT. This gives the protein CASSKDRGLGNQPQHF.

This clone was picked up one time. The chain links TRBV27 to TRBJ2-7; 9 bases fit TRBD1. Trimming removed 6 bases from V and 6 bases from J; junction bases left unmatched: 12. This CDR3 has 15 amino acids. CDR1 is MNHEY and CDR2 is SMNVEV in the germline V gene (reference sequence). The CDR3 region is CASRLLSGQGGEQYF. CDR3 DNA: TGTGCCAGCAGACTCTTATCGGGACAGGGAGGCGAGCAGTACTTC.

This sequence joins TRBV4-1 and TRBJ1-2, with 9 bases identical to TRBD1. Per germline, CDR1 MGHRA and CDR2 YSYEKL. J gave up 2 bases and V 3 bases, and 10 bases lay outside the gene matches. The CDR3 spans 17 residues. The CDR3 DNA sequence: TGCGCCAGCAGCCAGCTAACAGGGGGCTGGATAAACTATGGCTACACCTTC. Its translation is CASSQLTGGWINYGYTF.

Notes on this clone: A read error is possible here, since a much larger clone lies one base away. V is TRBV5-4 and J is TRBJ1-2; 7 nucleotides match TRBD1. This CDR3 contains 15 residues. V was clipped by 0 bases and J by 0 bases; unmatched bases: 2. Germline CDR1 reads SGHNT; CDR2 reads YYREEE (reference sequence). CDR3 bases: TGTGCCAGCAGCTTGGCTGGGACAGCTAACTATGGCTACACCTTC. Protein sequence: CASSLAGTANYGYTF.

The chain joins TRBV5-1 to TRBJ2-1; D is uncertain. The V end was cut by 2 bases, the J end by 8 bases, with 26 bases between. Per the germline V gene, CDR1 is SGHRS and CDR2 is YFSETQ. The CDR3 is made up of 18 amino acids. The CDR3 loop reads CASSFQLTRFSSKDEQFF. CDR3 DNA: TGCGCCAGCAGCTTTCAGCTGACCCGATTCTCTAGTAAGGATGAGCAGTTCTTC.

This chain uses TRBV5-6 with TRBJ2-1, with D perhaps matching TRBD1 (6 bases). Germline values: CDR1 SGHDT, CDR2 YYEEEE. CDR3 length: 18 residues. Trimming removed 3 bases from V and 0 bases from J, with 19 bases in between. This CDR3 is CASSSRTASLSSYNEQFF. The DNA for the CDR3 is TGTGCCAGCAGCTCTAGGACAGCTTCCTTAAGCTCCTACAATGAGCAGTTCTTC.

The chain recombines TRBV13 with TRBJ1-2; D ambiguous. Between the trimmed V and J ends, which lost 0 bases and 4 bases, there was a span of 9 bases. CDR1 PRHDT and CDR2 FYEKMQ come from the germline V gene (reference sequence). The CDR3 has 14 amino acids. The DNA for the CDR3 is TGTGCCAGCAGCTTAGGGCGAGGAGGCTATGGCTACACCTTC. This encodes CASSLGRGGYGYTF.

Written as DNA, the CDR3 is TGTGCCAGCAGCTTGGATCCAGCCGGCAGGGCCGCTAACTATGGCTACACCTTC. It codes for CASSLDPAGRAANYGYTF. The chain combines TRBV5-4 with TRBJ1-2; TRBD1 might be the D (5 bases). Deletions cut 0 bases from V and 0 bases from J, with 18 bases between. The CDR3 has 18 residues. Germline-derived CDR1 and CDR2 are SGHNT and YYREEE (reference sequence).

This sequence joins TRBV18 and TRBJ2-7, with 8 bases matching TRBD1. J was trimmed by 0 bases and V by 1 base; bases with no gene match: 5. Germline V CDR1 and CDR2: KGHSH, LQKENI. The CDR3 totals 16 residues. CDR3 bases: TGTGCCAGCTCACCACTCAGGACAGGGAACTCCTACGAGCAGTACTTC. Encoded protein: CASSPLRTGNSYEQYF.

The gene calls are TRBV19 and TRBJ2-7; 8 bases agree with TRBD1. Germline trimming cut 3 bases from V and 2 bases from J; bases unmatched to any gene: 3. Germline V gives CDR1 LNHDA, CDR2 SQIVND (reference sequence). CDR3 length: 14 residues. The DNA for the CDR3 is TGTGCCAGTAGTATCGGGACAGGTACCTACGAGCAGTACTTC. Translated, it gives CASSIGTGTYEQYF. Full variable domain (outside the CDR3, taken from reference TRBV19 and TRBJ2-7): DGGITQSPKYLFRKEGQNVTLSCEQNLNHDAMYWYRQDPGQGLRLIYYSQIVNDFQKGDIAEGYSVSREKKESFPLTVTSAQKNPTAFYLCASSIGTGTYEQYFGPGTRLTVT.

The chain joins TRBV11-2 to TRBJ2-1, with D unresolved. This CDR3 is 14 amino acids long. V gave up 5 bases and J gave up 4 bases, with 12 bases separating them. Germline CDR1 is SGHAT and CDR2 is FQNNGV. CDR3 nucleotides: TGTGCCAGCAGCCCCGTCTCTAGATACAATGAGCAGTTCTTC. Encoded protein: CASSPVSRYNEQFF.

The J gene is TRBJ1-3, the V gene TRBV5-1; D is ambiguous. CDR1 and CDR2 from the germline V gene are SGHRS and YFSETQ. The CDR3 is made up of 14 amino acids. The ends were cut back, 0 bases at V and 3 bases at J, with 7 bases in the middle. CDR3 loop: CASSLVGGGNTIYF. In DNA form, the CDR3 reads TGCGCCAGCAGCTTGGTCGGCGGTGGAAACACCATATATTTT. The entire variable domain, with the rest obtained from reference TRBV5-1 and TRBJ1-3, is as follows: KAGVTQTPRYLIKTRGQQVTLSCSPISGHRSVSWYQQTPGQGLQFLFEYFSETQRNKGNFPGRFSGRQFSNSRSEMNVSTLELGDSALYLCASSLVGGGNTIYFGEGSWLTVV.

The chain couples TRBV4-2 to TRBJ1-5, with D maybe TRBD1 (6 bases). The CDR3 spans 13 residues. With 5 bases removed from V and 7 bases from J, the gap between germline ends came to 12 bases. Germline values: CDR1 LGHNA, CDR2 YNFKEQ. CDR3 region: CASSSQGEQPQHF. Here the CDR3 DNA reads TGTGCCAGCAGCTCACAGGGTGAGCAGCCCCAGCATTTT.

This clone was counted once. The chain joins TRBV5-4 to TRBJ1-1; 9 positions match TRBD1. Germline CDR1 SGHNT, CDR2 YYREEE (reference sequence). This CDR3 is 18 amino acids long. After removal of 7 bases from V and 4 bases from J, the junction contained 20 bases not matched to a gene. CDR3 protein: CASHPGQGFRRVGTEAFF. Here the CDR3 DNA reads TGTGCCAGCCACCCCGGACAGGGGTTTAGAAGGGTTGGCACTGAAGCTTTCTTT.